The 17 T cell receptor beta chains below all came from one sample that was sequenced in a study of vaccination and CD4 T cells after COVID-19. Cultured CD4+ T cell DNA was sequenced using the Oncomine TCR Beta short-read assay. TCRdb reanalysed the PCR reads using MiXCR and keeps one entry per CDR3 protein. The table records roughly 15,000 distinct CDR3 sequences, approximately 30% of them present only once. These receptors' targets are unknown. The sample's treatment: approximately nine-day PBMC culture with coronavirus spike peptide pools or control peptides (ViraFEST assay). Sequenced sample: cultured CD4+ T cells from blood. The source is a human donor with COVID-19.

This clonotype has a handful of counts. J is TRBJ1-3 and V is TRBV19; unclear D gene. CDR1 and CDR2 from the germline V gene are LNHDA and SQIVND (reference sequence). Trimming stripped 5 bases from V and 0 bases from J, with 11 bases between. The CDR3 consists of 15 residues. The CDR3 region is CASSPQGRSGNTIYF. The CDR3 DNA sequence: TGTGCCAGTAGTCCCCAAGGCCGCTCTGGAAACACCATATATTTT.

There are a few counts of this clonotype. The V call is TRBV5-1, the J call TRBJ2-2, with D perhaps TRBD1 or TRBD2 (5 bases each). Germline assignment: CDR1 SGHRS and CDR2 YFSETQ. This CDR3 is built from 17 residues. Trimming took 4 bases from V and 0 from J, leaving 16 bases between them. For the CDR3, the DNA is TGCGCCAGCAGCGCCCGTCTTGGGGGAGCGAACACCGGGGAGCTGTTTTTT. Its protein product is CASSARLGGANTGELFF.

The CDR3 coding sequence is TGTGCCAGTAGTTCCGGGACAGCGAACACCGGGGAGCTGTTTTTT. Translating it yields CASSSGTANTGELFF. The V call is TRBV19, the J call TRBJ2-2; 7 positions agree with TRBD1. The CDR3 totals 15 residues. CDR1 is LNHDA, CDR2 SQIVND, per germline (reference sequence). V lost 5 bases and J lost 0; bases outside the gene matches: 3.

CDR3 DNA: TGTGCCAGCAGCTTGGAGACTAGCGGGGGGGACGAGCAGTACTTC. Encoded protein: CASSLETSGGDEQYF. This chain joins TRBV5-5 and TRBJ2-7; 14 bases align to TRBD2. After removal of 0 bases from V and 5 bases from J, the junction contained 1 base not matched to a gene. Germline V lookup: CDR1 SGHKS, CDR2 YYEKEE (reference sequence). The CDR3 is 15 residues long.

The genes are TRBV20-1 and TRBJ2-5, with TRBD2 matching 15 bases. Unmatched junction bases numbered 6, after V lost 1 base and J lost 3 bases. Per the germline V gene, CDR1 is DFQATT and CDR2 is SNEGSKA (reference sequence). CDR3 length equals 17 residues. The DNA of the CDR3 is TGCAGTGCTAGAGTGGCCGGGACTAGCGGGGGGAAAGAGACCCAGTACTTC. It encodes CSARVAGTSGGKETQYF.

This clonotype came up a few times. The chain joins TRBV7-2 to TRBJ1-1; D not resolved. The CDR3 has 17 amino acids. The germline V and J ends were trimmed by 1 base and 0 bases, with 15 bases remaining between them. Germline V CDR1 and CDR2: SGHTA, FQGNSA. The CDR3 sequence: CASSLVGIRFMNTEAFF. The CDR3 bases are TGTGCCAGCAGCTTAGTAGGGATCCGGTTCATGAACACTGAAGCTTTCTTT.

The CDR3 region is CASSPAGSNQPQHF. The CDR3 nucleotides read TGTGCCAGCTCACCCGCGGGAAGCAATCAGCCCCAGCATTTT. The chain is built from TRBV18 and TRBJ1-5; D remains unclear. The CDR3 spans 14 residues. The V gene's germline CDR1 is KGHSH and CDR2 LQKENI. V dropped 3 bases and J dropped 1 base, with 7 bases sitting between them.

This clonotype ranks as medium-sized. The CDR3 DNA reads as TGCAGTGCTGGGACAGGGGTTGGAAGCAATCAGCCCCAGCATTTT. It is translated as CSAGTGVGSNQPQHF. The chain recombines TRBV20-1 with TRBJ1-5; 10 bases are a match to TRBD1. The CDR3 runs to 15 residues. Germline values: CDR1 DFQATT, CDR2 SNEGSKA (reference sequence). V dropped 5 bases and J dropped 1; count of bases not matched to a gene: 5.

This clonotype has a single count. CDR3: CASSQAQTQETQYF. The CDR3 DNA sequence: TGCGCCAGCAGCCAAGCTCAGACACAAGAGACCCAGTACTTC. The chain recombines TRBV4-1 with TRBJ2-5; the D is unclear. CDR1 MGHRA and CDR2 YSYEKL come from the germline V gene. The V end lost 1 base, the J end lost 2 bases, and 8 bases lay between the germline ends. The CDR3 covers 14 residues.

The chain uses TRBV6-1 and TRBJ2-3; no definite D call. Germline CDR1 MNHNS, CDR2 SASEGT. The ends were cut back, 7 bases at V and 5 bases at J, with 7 bases in the middle. This CDR3 is built from 11 residues. The CDR3: CASTKGDTQYF. The CDR3, as DNA: TGTGCCAGCACTAAGGGAGATACGCAGTATTTT.

This chain links TRBV7-2 with TRBJ2-3; D possibly corresponds to TRBD1 (6 bases). The length of the CDR3 is 14 residues. CDR1 SGHTA and CDR2 FQGNSA come from the germline V gene. Trimming removed 5 bases from V and 1 base from J, with 10 bases in between. The CDR3 sequence is CASSDRQGTDTQYF. CDR3 sequence (DNA): TGTGCCAGCAGCGACCGACAGGGCACAGATACGCAGTATTTT. The full variable domain, with the rest looked up from reference TRBV7-2 and TRBJ2-3, is GAGVSQSPSNKVTEKGKDVELRCDPISGHTALYWYRQSLGQGLEFLIYFQGNSAPDKSGLPSDRFSAERTGGSVSTLTIQRTQQEDSAVYLCASSDRQGTDTQYFGPGTRLTVL.

This chain joins TRBV20-1 and TRBJ1-5, with a weak D call TRBD1 (5 bases). Trimming left V 0 bases short and J 6 bases short, with 21 bases between. Looked up from germline, CDR1 is DFQATT and CDR2 is SNEGSKA (reference sequence). This CDR3 spans 17 amino acids. The CDR3 loop is CSARDPGWQGGRQPQHF. The CDR3 DNA is TGCAGTGCTAGAGATCCCGGCTGGCAGGGTGGGCGTCAGCCCCAGCATTTT.

The V and J genes are TRBV15 and TRBJ2-7; 9 bases are a match to TRBD1. Losses at the gene ends were 4 bases for V and 1 base for J; bases not matched to a gene: 5. Germline V gene lookup returns CDR1 LNHNV and CDR2 YYDKDF (reference sequence). The CDR3 totals 15 residues. DNA of the CDR3: TGTGCCACCAGCACCGGGACAGGGTGGTCCTACGAGCAGTACTTC. As protein: CATSTGTGWSYEQYF.

This clonotype was picked up one time. This CDR3 is missing its conserved last phenylalanine or tryptophan, likely due to a read error. This chain uses TRBV4-2 with TRBJ2-7, with D possibly being TRBD1 (5 bases). The CDR3 sequence is 15 residues long. The germline V gene encodes CDR1 LGHNA and CDR2 YNFKEQ. Trimming cost V 0 bases and J 4 bases, with 13 bases left between them. The CDR3 region is CASSQEAGKIYEQYL. CDR3 sequence (DNA): TGTGCCAGCAGCCAAGAAGCAGGGAAAATTTACGAGCAGTACCTC.

The chain joins TRBV5-3 to TRBJ2-7; D is possibly TRBD1 (5 bases). TRBV5-3 has ORF status, its function being uncertain. With 8 bases removed from V and 6 bases from J, the gap between germline ends came to 15 bases. CDR3 length equals 12 residues. The CDR3 DNA follows: TGTGCCAGCAGCCGAATGGGGCGCGAGCAGTACTTC. Translation: CASSRMGREQYF.

The sample holds a few counts of this clonotype. V gene TRBV4-1 combines with J gene TRBJ2-3, with 8 nucleotides matching TRBD2. The CDR3 is 16 residues long. Trimming took 4 bases from V and 0 from J; bases not matched to a gene: 6. CDR1 and CDR2 (germline): MGHRA, YSYEKL. The DNA for the CDR3 is TGCGCCAGCAGCCGAATAGCGGGGTTTAGCACAGATACGCAGTATTTT. It codes for CASSRIAGFSTDTQYF.

The chain combines TRBV4-1 with TRBJ2-7, with D possibly matching TRBD2 (5 bases). The length of the CDR3 is 14 residues. V was cut by 0 bases and J by 4 bases, with 10 bases left in between. Germline assignment: CDR1 MGHRA and CDR2 YSYEKL. Here the CDR3 DNA reads TGCGCCAGCAGCCAAGATCCAAGGAGGTACGAGCAGTACTTC. This translates into CASSQDPRRYEQYF.